Here is one TCR beta chain with its context. The target antigen is unknown. A second roughly 7 to 11 cycle PCR used barcoded and J-beta primers. TCRdb analysed the 5' RACE reads with MiXCR anew, one entry per CDR3 protein. The sample shows approximately 1.5 million distinct CDR3 sequences, roughly 30% of them seen only once. This record comes from a study of blood T cells in healthy people across ages. Whole-study results and caveats: The long-lived group displayed more naive CD4+ cells, plus higher diversity, than the aged donors did. Naive T cell percentage strongly correlated with TCR beta diversity.

The CDR3 has 14 amino acids. V lost 1 base to trimming and J lost 8 bases, with 12 bases between them. Germline V gene lookup returns CDR1 PRHDT and CDR2 FYEKMQ (reference sequence). The sequence came from a woman in her twenties or thirties in good health. The specimen sequenced was blood. The J gene is TRBJ2-4, the V gene TRBV13; either TRBD1 or TRBD2 may fit D (5 bases each). CDR3 residues: CASSLAPGPHIQYF. In nucleotides, the CDR3 is TGTGCCAGCAGCTTAGCCCCGGGACCCCACATTCAGTACTTC. Complete variable domain (other parts from reference TRBV13 and TRBJ2-4): AAGVIQSPRHLIKEKRETATLKCYPIPRHDTVYWYQQGPGQDPQFLISFYEKMQSDKGSIPDRFSAQQFSDYHSELNMSSLELGDSALYFCASSLAPGPHIQYFGAGTRLSVL.